A selection of T cell receptor beta chains follows, all from one sample in a study of graft-versus-host responses after intestinal transplantation. TCRdb keeps only in-frame clones here, not all; method: immunoSEQ multiplex PCR. The data show about 99,000 clones, roughly 87% seen once. No antigens are known for them. This specimen consisted of unstimulated CD4+ T cells sorted from spleen or lymph node cells, obtained before intestinal transplant. These receptors all come from a human donor who received an intestinal transplant. Both conserved end residues are part of each CDR3. D genes are given only for firm matches. Part of the rows lack a size; the others show once, few, many or a class for expanded clones.

D: -
J: TRBJ2-5
V: TRBV11-3
size: -
DNA: TGTGCCAGCAGCCGCCAGACTGGCCCGGGGGAGACCCAGTACTTC
CDR3: CASSRQTGPGETQYF

D: -
J: TRBJ2-2
V: TRBV9
size: -
DNA: TGTGCCAGCAGCGTCGGCGTGGGGGGTACCGGGGAGCTGTTTTTT
CDR3: CASSVGVGGTGELFF

D: TRBD2
J: TRBJ2-3
V: TRBV5-1
size: -
DNA: TGCGCCAGCAGCTTGGAGCGGGGTAGCACAGATACGCAGTATTTT
CDR3: CASSLERGSTDTQYF

D: TRBD1
J: TRBJ2-7
V: TRBV18
size: -
DNA: TGTGCCAGCTCACCACAGGGACAGGGTGACGAGCAGTACTTC
CDR3: CASSPQGQGDEQYF

D: -
J: TRBJ1-4
V: TRBV5-1
size: -
DNA: TGCGCCAGCAGCTTGGGTTCAGGGGTTGGCGAAAAACTGTTTTTT
CDR3: CASSLGSGVGEKLFF

D: -
J: TRBJ1-5
V: TRBV2
size: -
DNA: TGTGCCATCTCCCCCGGCCCCCAGAAATCCCAGCCCCAGCATTTT
CDR3: CAISPGPQKSQPQHF

D: -
J: TRBJ2-7
V: TRBV6-1
size: -
DNA: TGTGCCAGCACCGAAAGCGGGTCCTACGAGCAGTACTTC
CDR3: CASTESGSYEQYF

D: -
J: TRBJ2-2
V: TRBV2
size: -
DNA: TGTGCCAGCAGTGAAATCGGGAACACCGGGGAGCTGTTTTTT
CDR3: CASSEIGNTGELFF

D: -
J: TRBJ1-1
V: TRBV7-3
size: -
DNA: TGTGCCAGCAGGGTCGGGCTGAACACTGAAGCTTTCTTT
CDR3: CASRVGLNTEAFF

D: -
J: TRBJ2-7
V: TRBV30
size: -
DNA: TGTGCCTGGAGCAGCTGGACGTCCGACTACGAGCAGTACTTC
CDR3: CAWSSWTSDYEQYF

D: -
J: TRBJ2-5
V: TRBV7-3
size: -
DNA: TGTGCCAGCAGCTTAAGGCAGGGCGAAGAGACCCAGTACTTC
CDR3: CASSLRQGEETQYF

D: TRBD1
J: TRBJ1-2
V: TRBV4-1
size: -
DNA: TGCGCCAGCAGCCAGGGTGCCGCCCGGGACAGGGGCCTTGATGGCTACACCTTC
CDR3: CASSQGAARDRGLDGYTF

D: -
J: TRBJ1-2
V: TRBV19
size: -
DNA: TGTGCCAGTAGCTTTGAGACATTTAACTATGGCTACACCTTC
CDR3: CASSFETFNYGYTF

D: -
J: TRBJ1-1
V: TRBV6-5
size: -
DNA: TGTGCCAGCAGTTCCCACACCACGAACACTGAAGCTTTCTTT
CDR3: CASSSHTTNTEAFF

D: TRBD2
J: TRBJ2-1
V: TRBV28
size: -
DNA: TGTGCCAGCAGTACCTTAGCGGGAGGGAGCGATGAGCAGTTCTTC
CDR3: CASSTLAGGSDEQFF

D: TRBD1
J: TRBJ2-7
V: TRBV10-3
size: -
DNA: TGTGCCATCAGTGAGTCGAACAGGGGGCTAGGGGAGCAGTACTTC
CDR3: CAISESNRGLGEQYF

D: -
J: TRBJ1-2
V: TRBV27
size: -
DNA: TGTGCCAGCAGTTTAGCCCCGGACAGACCGTATGGCTACACCTTC
CDR3: CASSLAPDRPYGYTF

D: -
J: TRBJ1-4
V: TRBV5-1
size: -
DNA: TGCGCCAGCAGCTTGGCCGGGGGTACTAATGAAAAACTGTTTTTT
CDR3: CASSLAGGTNEKLFF

D: -
J: TRBJ2-7
V: TRBV21-1
size: few
DNA: TGTGCCAGCAGAGGTGGCAGGCCCTACGAGCAGTACTTC
CDR3: CASRGGRPYEQYF

D: -
J: TRBJ2-2
V: TRBV5-1
size: -
DNA: TGCGCCAGCAGCTTGGCCGAAGCCGGGGAGCTGTTTTTT
CDR3: CASSLAEAGELFF

D: TRBD2
J: TRBJ2-1
V: TRBV6-5
size: -
DNA: TGTGCCAGCAGTTCCGGGGGGGACGCCTCCTACAATGAGCAGTTCTTC
CDR3: CASSSGGDASYNEQFF

D: TRBD1
J: TRBJ1-2
V: TRBV7-3
size: few
DNA: TGTGCCAGCAGCCAGGGGTCAGGGGGCGGTGGCTACACCTTC
CDR3: CASSQGSGGGGYTF

D: -
J: TRBJ1-4
V: TRBV5-4
size: -
DNA: TGTGCCAGCAGGACAACGGGTGATGAAAAACTGTTTTTT
CDR3: CASRTTGDEKLFF

D: TRBD2
J: TRBJ2-5
V: TRBV5-6
size: -
DNA: TGTGCCAGCAGCCTGTGGGGAAGCGGGGGAGAGACCCAGTACTTC
CDR3: CASSLWGSGGETQYF

D: -
J: TRBJ1-2
V: TRBV28
size: -
DNA: TGTGCCAGCACCCCCGGGACACCCAATGGCTATGGCTACACCTTC
CDR3: CASTPGTPNGYGYTF

D: -
J: TRBJ2-7
V: TRBV7-6
size: -
DNA: TGTGCCAGCAGCTGGGGTGGGACCTACGAGCAGTACTTC
CDR3: CASSWGGTYEQYF

D: -
J: TRBJ1-5
V: TRBV6-5
size: -
DNA: TGTGCCAGCAGCCCCCAACCCCGCGGTCAGCCCCAGCATTTT
CDR3: CASSPQPRGQPQHF

D: -
J: TRBJ1-2
V: TRBV9
size: -
DNA: TGTGCCAGCAGCGTAGGGCAGGGAGGAGGCTATGGCTACACCTTC
CDR3: CASSVGQGGGYGYTF

D: TRBD1
J: TRBJ2-2
V: TRBV6-6
size: -
DNA: TGTGCCAGCCGGACAGGGGGCGACACCGGGGAGCTGTTTTTT
CDR3: CASRTGGDTGELFF

D: -
J: TRBJ2-7
V: TRBV10-2
size: -
DNA: TGCGCCAGCAGTGAGTATACTCCCGGCTACGAGCAGTACTTC
CDR3: CASSEYTPGYEQYF

D: -
J: TRBJ1-1
V: TRBV6-1
size: -
DNA: TGTGCCAGCAGGTACAGGGAGAACACTGAAGCTTTCTTT
CDR3: CASRYRENTEAFF

D: -
J: TRBJ1-2
V: TRBV18
size: once
DNA: TGTGCCAGCTCACCACCGGGAGGGCAGCACAACTATGGCTACACCTTC
CDR3: CASSPPGGQHNYGYTF

D: -
J: TRBJ1-4
V: TRBV6-1
size: -
DNA: TGTGCCAGCACCGAATCTCCCTCTATGAATGAAAAACTGTTTTTT
CDR3: CASTESPSMNEKLFF

D: -
J: TRBJ2-5
V: TRBV5-1
size: -
DNA: TGCGCCAGCAGCTTGGTGATCCAAGAGACCCAGTACTTC
CDR3: CASSLVIQETQYF

D: -
J: TRBJ2-1
V: TRBV6-1
size: -
DNA: TGTGCCAGCAGGACTAGCTCCTACAATGAGCAGTTCTTC
CDR3: CASRTSSYNEQFF

D: -
J: TRBJ1-1
V: TRBV28
size: -
DNA: TGTGCCAGCAGGGGGTGGGCGGGAACTGGGAATGAAGCTTTCTTT
CDR3: CASRGWAGTGNEAFF

D: -
J: TRBJ2-7
V: TRBV6-1
size: -
DNA: TGTGCCAGCAGTGAAGGGGGCGTGATCTACGAGCAGTACTTC
CDR3: CASSEGGVIYEQYF

D: TRBD2
J: TRBJ2-5
V: TRBV6-5
size: -
DNA: TGTGCCAGCAGTTACCCACGGGACTACCCAGTGAAGACCCAGTACTTC
CDR3: CASSYPRDYPVKTQYF

D: TRBD1
J: TRBJ1-5
V: TRBV5-1
size: -
DNA: TGCGCCAGCAGGAGGGGGCTAGATCAGCCCCAGCATTTT
CDR3: CASRRGLDQPQHF

D: TRBD1
J: TRBJ1-6
V: TRBV11-2
size: -
DNA: TGTGCCAGCAGCCATGGACAGGTTAATTCACCCCTCCACTTT
CDR3: CASSHGQVNSPLHF

D: -
J: TRBJ2-7
V: TRBV7-6
size: -
DNA: TGTGCCAGCAGCTTAGAGCTAGGGGGAGGATACGAGCAGTACTTC
CDR3: CASSLELGGGYEQYF

D: TRBD1
J: TRBJ1-2
V: TRBV19
size: -
DNA: TGTGCCAGTACCCGGACAGGGAGAGACTATGGCTACACCTTC
CDR3: CASTRTGRDYGYTF

D: -
J: TRBJ1-1
V: TRBV7-6
size: -
DNA: TGTGCCAGCAGCCCCGAACCCCTCAGACACTTTCTGAACACTGAAGCTTTCTTT
CDR3: CASSPEPLRHFLNTEAFF

D: TRBD1
J: TRBJ2-2
V: TRBV18
size: -
DNA: TGTGCCAGCTCACCCACAGGGGGCTTGACCGGGGAGCTGTTTTTT
CDR3: CASSPTGGLTGELFF

D: TRBD2
J: TRBJ2-7
V: TRBV4-2
size: -
DNA: TGTGCCAGCAGCCAAGAGCTAGCGGGGTCCTACGAGCAGTACTTC
CDR3: CASSQELAGSYEQYF

D: TRBD2
J: TRBJ2-1
V: TRBV5-1
size: -
DNA: TGCGCCAGCAGCTTCCAGCTAGCGGGGGGCTACAATGAGCAGTTCTTC
CDR3: CASSFQLAGGYNEQFF

D: -
J: TRBJ1-5
V: TRBV19
size: once
DNA: TGTGCCAGTAGTCGGGGGGCTGAGCAGCCCCAGCATTTT
CDR3: CASSRGAEQPQHF

D: -
J: TRBJ2-3
V: TRBV6-1
size: -
DNA: TGTGCCGGGCGGGGTTGGGGGCGCACAGATACGCAGTATTTT
CDR3: CAGRGWGRTDTQYF

D: -
J: TRBJ2-5
V: TRBV28
size: -
DNA: TGTGCCAGCAGTTTAGTTCTCGCGGCTCAAGAGACCCAGTACTTC
CDR3: CASSLVLAAQETQYF

D: -
J: TRBJ2-7
V: TRBV18
size: -
DNA: TGTGCCAGCTCAACCGGGGTAGGGATTGGGGCCTACGAGCAGTACTTC
CDR3: CASSTGVGIGAYEQYF

D: -
J: TRBJ2-7
V: TRBV6-1
size: once
DNA: TGTGCCAGCAGTGACCCCGCCAGGGGATACGAGCAGTACTTC
CDR3: CASSDPARGYEQYF

D: -
J: TRBJ2-1
V: TRBV5-4
size: -
DNA: TGTGCCAGCAGTTTACAACCAGGGGATGAGCAGTTCTTC
CDR3: CASSLQPGDEQFF

D: -
J: TRBJ2-5
V: TRBV7-3
size: -
DNA: TGTGCCAGCAGCCCCCGGGGAGGCTGGGAGACCCAGTACTTC
CDR3: CASSPRGGWETQYF

D: -
J: TRBJ1-6
V: TRBV2
size: once
DNA: TGTGCCAGCAGTGAAGCCTGGGGCCTCTATAATTCACCCCTCCACTTT
CDR3: CASSEAWGLYNSPLHF

D: -
J: TRBJ1-2
V: TRBV6-5
size: -
DNA: TGTGCCAGCAGTTATTTACAGAACTATGGCTACACCTTC
CDR3: CASSYLQNYGYTF

D: -
J: TRBJ1-1
V: TRBV6-6
size: few
DNA: TGTGCCAGCAGTCCCAGACGGTCGAACACTGAAGCTTTCTTT
CDR3: CASSPRRSNTEAFF

D: -
J: TRBJ2-7
V: TRBV5-1
size: -
DNA: TGCGCCAGCAGCTTGGATGGCTACGAGCAGTACTTC
CDR3: CASSLDGYEQYF